Each of the 10 T cell receptor beta chains below was sequenced from the same sample in a study of T cells in Graves' hyperthyroidism and ophthalmopathy. Amplified TCR beta CDR3 regions derived from RNA transcripts. The HTBI set primed first-round TCR CDR3 RT-PCR. TCRdb used MiXCR to reprocess the multiplex PCR reads, holding one entry per CDR3 protein. Altogether under 450,000 distinct CDR3 sequences are present, about a sixth being singletons, with the ten largest covering just under 8%. The material sequenced was blood. The receptor source for this set is a woman aged 18-29 years with Graves' hyperthyroidism.

CDR3 sequence (DNA): TGTGCCAGCAGCCTCCTGGAGTGGGCTGAAGCTTTCTTT. Protein: CASSLLEWAEAFF. V gene TRBV5-8 combines with J gene TRBJ1-1; D is unclear. Germline V gives CDR1 SGHTS, CDR2 YDEGEE. The V and J ends lost 4 bases and 6 bases respectively, with 13 bases between them. This CDR3 is 13 amino acids long.

This clonotype has ten or more counts. V is TRBV3-1 and J is TRBJ2-3; unclear D gene. Germline CDR1 reads LGHDT; CDR2 reads YNNKEL (reference sequence). V lost 1 base and J 3 bases, leaving 8 bases between the germline ends. This CDR3 has 14 residues. CDR3 nucleotides: TGTGCCAGCAGCCAAGCCCTTGCTACAGATACGCAGTATTTT. It encodes CASSQALATDTQYF.

This clonotype showed up just a few times. V is TRBV27 and J is TRBJ2-1; the D is unclear. V lost 4 bases and J 3 bases, leaving 10 bases between the germline ends. CDR3 size: 14 residues. Germline CDR1 and CDR2: MNHEY and SMNVEV (reference sequence). The CDR3 is CASSSTDFYNEQFF. The DNA of the CDR3 is TGTGCCAGCAGTTCCACAGACTTCTACAATGAGCAGTTCTTC.

This clonotype was seen repeatedly, ten times or more. The rearrangement joins TRBV5-1 to TRBJ2-7, with 11 bases matching TRBD1. CDR1 and CDR2 from the germline V gene are SGHRS and YFSETQ. The CDR3 totals 16 residues. With 3 bases clipped from V and 5 bases from J, the junction kept 10 bases outside the gene matches. CDR3 nucleotide sequence: TGCGCCAGCAGCTCGGGACAGGGGGTTGTAAAGGACGAGCAGTACTTC. Residues: CASSSGQGVVKDEQYF.

This clonotype was recorded at least ten times. The junction and the germline gene differ at one end; a read error may be behind it. CDR3 sequence: CASSLTGGPQDNEQFF. Written as DNA, the CDR3 is TGTGCCAGCAGCCTAACGGGGGGGCCCCAGGACAATGAGCAGTTCTTC. The chain couples TRBV7-3 to TRBJ2-1; 8 positions agree with TRBD2. Per germline, CDR1 SGHTA and CDR2 FQGTGA. This CDR3 is 16 amino acids long.

V gene TRBV12-3 or TRBV12-4 combines with J gene TRBJ1-1; the D is unclear. Trimming removed 6 bases at V and 4 bases at J, with 12 bases between. The CDR3 is 13 amino acids. CDR3 in amino acids: CASSKNSRTEAFF. CDR3 nucleotide sequence: TGTGCCAGCAGCAAGAATAGCCGCACTGAAGCTTTCTTT.

This clonotype was observed at least ten times. The chain has TRBV12-3 or TRBV12-4 and TRBJ2-1, with 9 bases matching TRBD2. The CDR3 length is 14 residues. Germline trimming cut 8 bases from V and 4 bases from J; bases unmatched to any gene: 6. The CDR3 protein is CASRSAGGYNEQFF. The CDR3 DNA sequence: TGTGCCAGCCGATCAGCGGGAGGATACAATGAGCAGTTCTTC.

This clonotype was seen repeatedly, ten times or more. This chain links TRBV5-1 with TRBJ2-4; 12 positions agree with TRBD1. The CDR3 is 16 residues long. Germline CDR1 reads SGHRS; CDR2 reads YFSETQ. Trimming removed 4 bases from V and 3 bases from J; junction bases left unmatched: 5. DNA of the CDR3: TGCGCCAGCAGCCTCCGGGACAGGGGGCTCAAAAACATTCAGTACTTC. Its protein is CASSLRDRGLKNIQYF.

DNA for the CDR3: TGTGCCAGCAGTCTCCCTTTTTTAGGACAGGGTTTAAGGACTGAAGCTTTCTTT. This translates into CASSLPFLGQGLRTEAFF. The rearrangement links TRBV6-2 or TRBV6-3 to TRBJ1-1, with 8 positions matching TRBD1. Germline CDR1 MNHEY, CDR2 SVGEGT. V lost 5 bases to trimming and J lost 5 bases; unmatched junction nucleotides: 19. The CDR3 sequence is 18 residues long.

At least ten counts were recorded for this clonotype. The gene calls are TRBV6-2 or TRBV6-3 and TRBJ1-5; possibly TRBD1 for D (6 bases). Germline V CDR1 and CDR2: MNHEY, SVGEGT. Trimming removed 7 bases at V and 3 bases at J, with 13 bases between. The CDR3 extends over 14 amino acids. In DNA form, the CDR3 reads TGTGCCAGCAACCCGGGGGGCGTCAATCAGCCCCAGCATTTT. Residues: CASNPGGVNQPQHF.